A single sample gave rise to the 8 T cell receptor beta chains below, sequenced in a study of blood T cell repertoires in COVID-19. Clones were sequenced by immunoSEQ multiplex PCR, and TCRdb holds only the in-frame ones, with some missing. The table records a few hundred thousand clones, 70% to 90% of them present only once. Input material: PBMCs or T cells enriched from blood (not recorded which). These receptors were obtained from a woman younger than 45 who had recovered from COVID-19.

This CDR3 reads CASSVPTGESNQPQHF. As DNA, the CDR3 is TGTGCCAGCAGCGTACCCACAGGGGAAAGCAATCAGCCCCAGCATTTT. The chain carries TRBV21-1 and TRBJ1-5; TRBD1 reflects the table's D call only, with no check against the DNA. TRBV21-1 is given as a pseudogene. The CDR3 is 16 amino acids.

As DNA, the CDR3 is TGTGCCAGCAGTTACCTGGACAGGGTCCGTGGCTACACCTTC. Its translation: CASSYLDRVRGYTF. The rearrangement uses TRBV6-5 and TRBJ1-2, with TRBD1 matching 8 bases. This CDR3 has 14 residues. Germline V gene data show CDR1 as MNHEY and CDR2 as SVGAGI. The junction had 6 bases not matched to a gene; V was cut back by 2 bases and J by 7 bases.

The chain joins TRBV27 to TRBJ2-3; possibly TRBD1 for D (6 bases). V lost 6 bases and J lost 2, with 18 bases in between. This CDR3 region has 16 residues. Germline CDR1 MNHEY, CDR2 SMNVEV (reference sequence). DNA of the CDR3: TGTGCCAGCAGGGTCGACAGGCTGGTGGTCACAGATACGCAGTATTTT. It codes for CASRVDRLVVTDTQYF.

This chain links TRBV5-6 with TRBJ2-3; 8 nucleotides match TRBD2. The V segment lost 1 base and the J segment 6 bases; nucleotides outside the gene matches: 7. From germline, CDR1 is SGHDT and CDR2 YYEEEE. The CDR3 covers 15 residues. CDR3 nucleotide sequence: TGTGCCAGCAGCTTGTCCCAGCGGGGGCCCGATACGCAGTATTTT. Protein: CASSLSQRGPDTQYF.

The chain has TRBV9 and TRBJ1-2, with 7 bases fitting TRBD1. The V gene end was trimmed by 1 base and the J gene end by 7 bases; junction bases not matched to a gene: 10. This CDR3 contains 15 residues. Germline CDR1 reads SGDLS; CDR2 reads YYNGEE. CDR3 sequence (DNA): TGTGCCAGCAGCGTAACCCCAGGGGGAAATAGTGGCTACACCTTC. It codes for CASSVTPGGNSGYTF. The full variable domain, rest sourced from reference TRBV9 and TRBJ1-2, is DSGVTQTPKHLITATGQRVTLRCSPRSGDLSVYWYQQSLDQGLQFLIQYYNGEERAKGNILERFSAQQFPDLHSELNLSSLELGDSALYFCASSVTPGGNSGYTFGSGTRLTVV.

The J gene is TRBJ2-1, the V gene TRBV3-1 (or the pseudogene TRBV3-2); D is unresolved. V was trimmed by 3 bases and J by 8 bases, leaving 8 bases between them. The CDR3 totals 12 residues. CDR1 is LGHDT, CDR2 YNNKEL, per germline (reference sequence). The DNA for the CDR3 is TGTGCCAGCAGCCACTCAGGTTATGAGCAGTTCTTC. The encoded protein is CASSHSGYEQFF.

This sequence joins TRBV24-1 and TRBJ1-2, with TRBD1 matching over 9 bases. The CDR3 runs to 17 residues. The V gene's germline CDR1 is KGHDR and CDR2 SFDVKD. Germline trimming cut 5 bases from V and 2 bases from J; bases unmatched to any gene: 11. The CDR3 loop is CATSGPLKGTGNYGYTF. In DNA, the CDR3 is TGTGCCACCAGTGGGCCCCTTAAGGGGACAGGGAACTATGGCTACACCTTC.

CDR3 residues: CASSQVTGPDSPLHF. The CDR3 nucleotides read TGTGCCAGCAGCCAAGTGACAGGGCCAGATTCACCCCTCCACTTT. The J gene is TRBJ1-6, the V gene TRBV3-1 (or the pseudogene TRBV3-2), with 7 positions matching TRBD1. The CDR3 runs 15 residues. The V segment lost 1 base and the J segment 8 bases; nucleotides outside the gene matches: 5. The germline V gene has CDR1 LGHDT and CDR2 YNNKEL (reference sequence).